The 11 T cell receptor beta chains below come from one sample, sequenced in a study of PD-L1 blockade in urothelial cancer. Noted time point: peripheral blood 6 weeks after treatment start. Produced via immunoSEQ multiplex PCR; TCRdb's table is partial and in-frame only. The sample holds tens of thousands of clones, about nine tenths seen once. The material was PBMCs, obtained around atezolizumab (anti-PD-L1) treatment. These receptors were collected from a man aged 55 to 70 with urothelial cancer.

The chain combines TRBV19 with TRBJ1-5; the D gene is possibly TRBD1 (5 bases). Trimming cost V 3 bases and J 7 bases, with 13 bases left between them. This CDR3 contains 14 residues. Germline values: CDR1 LNHDA, CDR2 SQIVND (reference sequence). The CDR3 sequence is CASSMQGSVQPQHF. The CDR3 nucleotides are TGTGCCAGTAGTATGCAGGGATCAGTCCAGCCCCAGCATTTT.

The chain joins TRBV27 to TRBJ2-5; 9 bases agree with TRBD1. Germline V gene lookup returns CDR1 MNHEY and CDR2 SMNVEV (reference sequence). Losses at the gene ends were 3 bases for V and 1 base for J; bases not matched to a gene: 3. CDR3 length: 15 amino acids. The CDR3 loop is CASSFLGQGQETQYF. For the CDR3, the DNA is TGTGCCAGCAGTTTTTTGGGACAGGGCCAAGAGACCCAGTACTTC.

The chain employs TRBV4-2 and TRBJ2-3; TRBD2 agrees at 7 bases. This CDR3 region has 17 residues. J lost 3 bases, V lost 2 bases, and 11 bases had no gene match. Germline CDR1 is LGHNA and CDR2 is YNFKEQ. CDR3 sequence (DNA): TGTGCCAGCAGCCAAAGGCTTGGGGCTAGCGGAACAGATACGCAGTATTTT. Translation gives CASSQRLGASGTDTQYF.

The rearrangement uses TRBV18 and TRBJ2-1, with D uncertain. Trimming pared 3 bases from V and 4 bases from J, leaving 7 bases between. Germline CDR1 reads KGHSH; CDR2 reads LQKENI. This CDR3 contains 13 residues. For the CDR3, the DNA is TGTGCCAGCTCACCCTCTTCGTACAATGAGCAGTTCTTC. It codes for CASSPSSYNEQFF. Combining the CDR3 with reference TRBV18 and TRBJ2-1 gives the whole variable domain NAGVMQNPRHLVRRRGQEARLRCSPMKGHSHVYWYRQLPEEGLKFMVYLQKENIIDESGMPKERFSAEFPKEGPSILRIQQVVRGDSAAYFCASSPSSYNEQFFGPGTRLTVL.

This sequence joins TRBV29-1 and TRBJ2-5; the match to TRBD2 covers 10 bases. This CDR3 spans 14 amino acids. V lost 7 bases to trimming and J lost 5 bases; unmatched junction nucleotides: 10. Germline V gene sequence: CDR1 SQVTM, CDR2 ANQGSEA. As DNA, the CDR3 is TGCAGCGGAAAACTAGCGGGGCCTCGGGAGACCCAGTACTTC. Translating gives CSGKLAGPRETQYF.

V is TRBV7-2 and J is TRBJ1-1; no definite D call. The CDR3 length is 13 residues. V was trimmed by 5 bases and J by 0 bases, leaving 7 bases between them. The germline V gene has CDR1 SGHTA and CDR2 FQGNSA. The CDR3 bases are TGTGCCAGCAGCGCTAATTTGAACACTGAAGCTTTCTTT. Its protein is CASSANLNTEAFF.

This clone was seen more than once but under ten times. At one end, the junction sequence differs from germline, possibly due to a read error. CDR3 DNA sequence: TGTGCTAGCAGCCGCGGGGTCTACAATGAGCAGTTCTTC. It translates to CASSRGVYNEQFF. The chain recombines TRBV7-7 with TRBJ2-1, with D possibly being TRBD2 (6 bases). The germline gives CDR1 SSHAT, CDR2 FNYEAQ (reference sequence). The CDR3 has 13 amino acids.

The gene calls are TRBV9 and TRBJ2-2, with D uncertain. This CDR3 contains 17 residues. CDR1 SGDLS and CDR2 YYNGEE come from the germline V gene. Trimming cost V 0 bases and J 4 bases, with 16 bases left between them. The CDR3 loop is CASSVALTGRGTGELFF. Here the CDR3 DNA reads TGTGCCAGCAGCGTAGCCCTGACTGGCCGAGGCACCGGGGAGCTGTTTTTT.

This chain connects TRBV5-1 to TRBJ2-1, with 10 nucleotides matching TRBD1. V lost 0 bases, J lost 6 bases, and 6 bases stayed unmatched. The CDR3 loop spans 16 amino acids. Germline V CDR1 and CDR2: SGHRS, YFSETQ. The CDR3, as DNA: TGCGCCAGCAGCTTGGATGACAGGGGGCGCCTCAATGAGCAGTTCTTC. It translates to CASSLDDRGRLNEQFF.

V gene TRBV18 combines with J gene TRBJ1-2; perhaps TRBD1 as D (6 bases). CDR3 size: 13 residues. From germline, CDR1 is KGHSH and CDR2 LQKENI. The V end was cut by 3 bases, the J end by 4 bases, with 9 bases between. The CDR3, as DNA: TGTGCCAGCTCACCCACAGGGAGCTATGGCTACACCTTC. It translates to CASSPTGSYGYTF. Full variable domain (rest looked up from reference TRBV18 and TRBJ1-2): NAGVMQNPRHLVRRRGQEARLRCSPMKGHSHVYWYRQLPEEGLKFMVYLQKENIIDESGMPKERFSAEFPKEGPSILRIQQVVRGDSAAYFCASSPTGSYGYTFGSGTRLTVV.

The chain is built from TRBV19 and TRBJ2-7; TRBD2 might be the D (5 bases). Trimming left V 5 bases short and J 5 bases short, with 13 bases between. The CDR3 is 13 amino acids. Per the germline V gene, CDR1 is LNHDA and CDR2 is SQIVND (reference sequence). In DNA, the CDR3 is TGTGCCAGTAGTCGGGGTTTTACTAACGAGCAGTACTTC. Amino acid sequence: CASSRGFTNEQYF. Supplemented by reference TRBV19 and TRBJ2-7, the full variable domain reads DGGITQSPKYLFRKEGQNVTLSCEQNLNHDAMYWYRQDPGQGLRLIYYSQIVNDFQKGDIAEGYSVSREKKESFPLTVTSAQKNPTAFYLCASSRGFTNEQYFGPGTRLTVT.